This T cell receptor beta chain was retrieved from a study of blood T cell repertoires in COVID-19. Study summary: There were acute and convalescent COVID-19 samples, and they came from the United States, Italy and Spain. T cells, B-cell-depleted T cells, or PBMCs provided the cDNA or gDNA that served as material.

Original analysis: Reference gene primer amplification gave nucleated cell count estimates. Libraries were prepared by immunoSEQ multiplex PCR; TCRdb keeps only in-frame clonotypes and omits some of them. Clone size and the V and J calls come from that table; the DNA yielded D and trimming. The sample contains about 180,000 clones, 84% of which appear only once. The CDR3 spans 14 residues. Germline V gene lookup returns CDR1 SGHAT and CDR2 FQNNGV. After removal of 6 bases from V and 7 bases from J, the junction contained 6 bases not matched to a gene. This rearrangement joins TRBV11-2 to TRBJ1-4; 9 nucleotides agree with TRBD1. The sequenced sample was peripheral blood. The TCR originated in a human donor in a cohort sampled during active COVID-19. DNA of the CDR3: TGTGCCAGCAGAGCACAGGGGGCCAGTGAAAAACTGTTTTTT. Protein product: CASRAQGASEKLFF.